Sequencing of this TCR beta chain was carried out in a study of T cell responses to AZD1222 COVID-19 vaccine. About this clone: Its antigen is unidentified.

The assay was immunoSEQ multiplex PCR, and TCRdb's table has in-frame clones only and misses some. The repertoire holds roughly 95,000 clones, with around nine tenths as singletons. Study-wide points: Spike-specific TCR breadth and depth went up after people got two AZD1222 doses.

The CDR3 has 12 amino acids. The V end was cut by 0 bases, the J end by 6 bases, with 5 bases between. Germline V CDR1 and CDR2: SGDLS, YYNGEE. The specimen comprised peripheral blood, sampled on day 0 of AZD1222 vaccination. The chain carries TRBV9 and TRBJ2-3; D remains ambiguous. This clonotype originated in an adult in good health. The chain's CDR3 is CASSVARDTQYF. CDR3 nucleotides: TGTGCCAGCAGCGTAGCCCGGGATACGCAGTATTTT.